The 32 T cell receptor beta chains in this list originate from one sample, sequenced in a study of T cells in Graves' hyperthyroidism and ophthalmopathy. Template material for amplifying TCR beta CDR3 regions consisted of RNA transcripts. Researchers ran a first-round RT-PCR on the TCR CDR3 using the HTBI primer set. Using its own MiXCR run on the multiplex PCR reads, TCRdb lists one record per CDR3 protein. The data contain hundreds of thousands of distinct CDR3 sequences, about 38% of them singletons. Sequencing used blood. Receptors were obtained from a man between 18 and 29 years old with Graves' hyperthyroidism.

The J gene is TRBJ2-5, the V gene TRBV7-8; the match to TRBD2 covers 12 bases. Losses at the gene ends were 5 bases for V and 5 bases for J; bases not matched to a gene: 9. The CDR3 sequence is 16 residues long. Germline-derived CDR1 and CDR2 are SGHVS and FQNEAQ. The DNA of the CDR3 is TGTGCCAGCAGCCTCCGGACTAGCGGGATGGGGGAGACCCAGTACTTC. It translates to CASSLRTSGMGETQYF.

The chain joins TRBV11-2 to TRBJ1-2, with D possibly being TRBD1 (5 bases). The CDR3 contains 12 residues. Germline V CDR1 and CDR2: SGHAT, FQNNGV. V was shortened by 7 bases and J by 4 bases, with 10 bases between the two germline ends. The CDR3 DNA follows: TGTGCCAGCATCGACAGCGGCTATGGCTACACCTTC. Its translation: CASIDSGYGYTF.

At least ten counts were recorded for this clonotype. This sequence joins TRBV6-5 and TRBJ1-6; no definite D call. With 5 bases removed from V and 8 bases from J, the gap between germline ends came to 10 bases. The CDR3 runs to 13 residues. Germline CDR1 reads MNHEY; CDR2 reads SVGAGI. The CDR3 spells CASSQRRDSPLHF. In nucleotides, the CDR3 is TGTGCCAGCAGTCAACGGAGAGATTCACCCCTCCACTTT.

The gene calls are TRBV20-1 and TRBJ2-7; D is possibly TRBD2 (6 bases). Germline V gene sequence: CDR1 DFQATT, CDR2 SNEGSKA (reference sequence). This CDR3 region has 13 residues. V was pared by 6 bases and J by 3 bases, with 15 bases between. The CDR3 nucleotides are TGCAGTGCGAGTAAAGCCGGGAGCTACGAGCAGTACTTC. Its protein product is CSASKAGSYEQYF.

This clonotype has just a few counts. The V gene is TRBV20-1, the J gene TRBJ1-3, with D unresolved. The CDR3 consists of 14 residues. Per the germline V gene, CDR1 is DFQATT and CDR2 is SNEGSKA (reference sequence). Trimming removed 1 base from V and 0 bases from J, with 7 bases in between. CDR3 DNA: TGCAGTGCTAGAGGACGGTTCTCTGGAAACACCATATATTTT. Translating it yields CSARGRFSGNTIYF.

In this sample, this clonotype turned up once. V usage is TRBV5-4 and J usage is TRBJ2-5; D is undetermined. Per germline, CDR1 SGHNT and CDR2 YYREEE (reference sequence). With 6 bases removed from V and 2 bases from J, the gap between germline ends came to 14 bases. CDR3 length equals 14 residues. The CDR3 loop is CASTAVGLQETQYF. The CDR3 DNA reads TGTGCCAGCACCGCGGTAGGGTTGCAAGAGACCCAGTACTTC.

This clonotype was seen a handful of times. The chain couples TRBV5-1 to TRBJ1-4; possible D gene TRBD1, 5 bases. This CDR3 has 14 residues. V lost 2 bases and J lost 8, with 13 bases in between. Germline CDR1 and CDR2: SGHRS and YFSETQ. The CDR3 region is CASSLSLQAEKLFF. The CDR3, as DNA: TGCGCCAGCAGCTTAAGTCTACAGGCCGAAAAACTGTTTTTT.

The table lists this clonotype with a few counts. This chain uses TRBV5-1 with TRBJ2-7, with 9 bases lining up with TRBD1. This CDR3 contains 15 residues. The V gene end was trimmed by 3 bases and the J gene end by 5 bases; junction bases not matched to a gene: 9. From germline, CDR1 is SGHRS and CDR2 YFSETQ. The CDR3 DNA follows: TGCGCCAGCAGCTGGGGACAGGGTGGAAAAAACGAGCAGTACTTC. It codes for CASSWGQGGKNEQYF.

The genes are TRBV5-1 and TRBJ2-7; 8 positions match TRBD1. Germline loops: CDR1 SGHRS, CDR2 YFSETQ. V trimming: 4 bases; J trimming: 2 bases; junction bases outside the gene matches: 5. CDR3 length: 14 residues. The CDR3 coding sequence is TGCGCCAGCAGCCGTTACAGGGGGGCCTACGAGCAGTACTTC. Translating it yields CASSRYRGAYEQYF.

The CDR3 DNA reads TGTGCCAGCAGCTTAGTTAGGGTAGAGGAGCTGTTTTTT. Encoded protein: CASSLVRVEELFF. The rearrangement links TRBV11-2 to TRBJ2-2; D not certain. Germline CDR1 and CDR2: SGHAT and FQNNGV. There are 13 residues in the CDR3. Deletions cut 1 base from V and 10 bases from J, with 10 bases between. Combining the CDR3 with reference TRBV11-2 and TRBJ2-2 gives the whole variable domain EAGVAQSPRYKIIEKRQSVAFWCNPISGHATLYWYQQILGQGPKLLIQFQNNGVVDDSQLPKDRFSAERLKGVDSTLKIQPAKLEDSAVYLCASSLVRVEELFFGEGSRLTVL.

This clonotype occurred a few times. The chain links TRBV6-6 to TRBJ2-7; a possible D gene is TRBD1 (5 bases). The CDR3 loop spans 13 amino acids. CDR1 is MNHNY, CDR2 SVGAGI, per germline (reference sequence). V lost 6 bases and J 6 bases, leaving 15 bases between the germline ends. CDR3 protein: CASRSVGVSEQYF. CDR3 coding DNA: TGTGCCAGCAGATCGGTAGGGGTAAGCGAGCAGTACTTC.

This clonotype was observed a handful of times. The chain employs TRBV14 and TRBJ1-2; a possible D gene is TRBD1 (6 bases). V shed 4 bases and J shed 4 bases, with 13 bases lying between them. This CDR3 has 14 amino acids. Germline V gene sequence: CDR1 SGHDN, CDR2 FVKESK. CDR3 in DNA: TGTGCCAGCAGCCGCACAGGGCCTGTCTATGGCTACACCTTC. It encodes CASSRTGPVYGYTF.

This sequence joins TRBV7-9 and TRBJ1-1; possibly TRBD1 for D (5 bases). Per the germline V gene, CDR1 is SEHNR and CDR2 is FQNEAQ (reference sequence). This CDR3 has 15 residues. The V end was cut by 4 bases, the J end by 2 bases, with 14 bases between. CDR3 nucleotide sequence: TGTGCCAGCAGCTACACGGGGGGGTCTAACACTGAAGCTTTCTTT. Its translation: CASSYTGGSNTEAFF.

This clonotype was found a few times. The chain carries TRBV20-1 and TRBJ2-7; D remains ambiguous. The germline V gene encodes CDR1 DFQATT and CDR2 SNEGSKA (reference sequence). V lost 3 bases and J 4 bases, leaving 13 bases between the germline ends. CDR3 length: 13 amino acids. The CDR3 spells CSARQSNRYEQYF. CDR3 sequence (DNA): TGCAGTGCTAGGCAGAGTAACCGTTACGAGCAGTACTTC.

At least ten counts were recorded for this clonotype. The genes are TRBV29-1 and TRBJ1-5; D is perhaps TRBD1 (6 bases). The V gene's germline CDR1 is SQVTM and CDR2 ANQGSEA. This CDR3 is 14 amino acids long. V was pared by 4 bases and J by 1 base, with 11 bases between. CDR3 sequence (DNA): TGCAGCGTTGCGGACACAGGGAGCAATCAGCCCCAGCATTTT. It is translated as CSVADTGSNQPQHF. Full variable domain (rest looked up from reference TRBV29-1 and TRBJ1-5): SAVISQKPSRDICQRGTSLTIQCQVDSQVTMMFWYRQQPGQSLTLIATANQGSEATYESGFVIDKFPISRPNLTFSTLTVSNMSPEDSSIYLCSVADTGSNQPQHFGDGTRLSIL.

About this clonotype itself: With a much larger clone just one base away, this may be a read error. The chain couples TRBV7-9 to TRBJ2-7; D is undetermined. Germline V gene sequence: CDR1 SEHNR, CDR2 FQNEAQ (reference sequence). Trimming left V 1 base short and J 3 bases short, with 10 bases between. The CDR3 covers 14 residues. CDR3 coding DNA: TGTGCCAGCAGCTTAGATGGGAACCTCTACGAGCAGTACTTC. Translated: CASSLDGNLYEQYF.

In DNA, the CDR3 is TGTGCCAGCGCCGATTCCCAGGCTAACTATGGCTACACCTTC. This codes for CASADSQANYGYTF. The V and J genes are TRBV7-2 and TRBJ1-2; no clear D gene. Trimming left V 8 bases short and J 0 bases short, with 13 bases between. CDR3 length equals 14 residues. CDR1 and CDR2 from the germline V gene are SGHTA and FQGNSA. The variable domain in full, completed from reference TRBV7-2 and TRBJ1-2, reads GAGVSQSPSNKVTEKGKDVELRCDPISGHTALYWYRQSLGQGLEFLIYFQGNSAPDKSGLPSDRFSAERTGGSVSTLTIQRTQQEDSAVYLCASADSQANYGYTFGSGTRLTVV.

The genes are TRBV5-6 and TRBJ2-2; D remains unclear. The CDR3 extends over 16 amino acids. Trimming removed 0 bases from V and 0 bases from J, with 9 bases in between. The germline CDR1 and CDR2 sequences are SGHDT and YYEEEE. The CDR3 coding sequence is TGTGCCAGCAGCTTGGCGGTGGCCGCGAACACCGGGGAGCTGTTTTTT. It codes for CASSLAVAANTGELFF.

V usage is TRBV12-3 or TRBV12-4 and J usage is TRBJ2-2, with D unresolved. The CDR3 extends over 14 amino acids. Trimming removed 5 bases at V and 6 bases at J, with 13 bases between. The DNA of the CDR3 is TGTGCCAGCAGTACCCCTCCTAGGCCCGGGGAGCTGTTTTTT. Translating it yields CASSTPPRPGELFF.

The genes are TRBV2 and TRBJ2-2; D uncertain. V lost 4 bases and J 5 bases, leaving 14 bases between the germline ends. CDR3 size: 15 residues. Germline V gene data show CDR1 as SNHLY and CDR2 as FYNNEI. Here the CDR3 reads CASSARTVGTGELFF. Here the CDR3 DNA reads TGTGCCAGCAGTGCCCGGACGGTGGGGACCGGGGAGCTGTTTTTT.

This clonotype was detected a few times. The J gene is TRBJ2-5, the V gene TRBV9; D might be TRBD2 (5 bases). With 0 bases removed from V and 5 bases from J, the gap between germline ends came to 14 bases. This CDR3 spans 15 amino acids. CDR1 and CDR2 (germline): SGDLS, YYNGEE. CDR3 DNA sequence: TGTGCCAGCAGCGTAGGTGCGGGTCTCGTGGAGACCCAGTACTTC. Its translation is CASSVGAGLVETQYF. Variable domain in full (rest from reference TRBV9 and TRBJ2-5): DSGVTQTPKHLITATGQRVTLRCSPRSGDLSVYWYQQSLDQGLQFLIQYYNGEERAKGNILERFSAQQFPDLHSELNLSSLELGDSALYFCASSVGAGLVETQYFGPGTRLLVL.

The sample holds a few counts of this clonotype. The chain has TRBV6-5 and TRBJ1-4, with TRBD1 identical over 7 bases. The germline CDR1 and CDR2 sequences are MNHEY and SVGAGI. The CDR3 loop spans 15 amino acids. J was trimmed by 8 bases and V by 4 bases; bases with no gene match: 10. This CDR3 reads CASSSDSGGEEKLFF. DNA for the CDR3: TGTGCCAGCAGTTCCGATTCAGGGGGTGAGGAAAAACTGTTTTTT.

The genes are TRBV5-1 and TRBJ2-7, with a possible D match to TRBD2 (5 bases). V was pared by 0 bases and J by 3 bases, with 13 bases between. The germline V gene encodes CDR1 SGHRS and CDR2 YFSETQ. This CDR3 is 15 amino acids long. CDR3 in DNA: TGCGCCAGCAGCTTGGGGACTGACGGAGTCTACGAGCAGTACTTC. Amino acid sequence: CASSLGTDGVYEQYF. Full variable domain (missing parts from reference TRBV5-1 and TRBJ2-7): KAGVTQTPRYLIKTRGQQVTLSCSPISGHRSVSWYQQTPGQGLQFLFEYFSETQRNKGNFPGRFSGRQFSNSRSEMNVSTLELGDSALYLCASSLGTDGVYEQYFGPGTRLTVT.

The chain employs TRBV2 and TRBJ1-3; no definite D call. V lost 4 bases to trimming and J lost 4 bases, with 8 bases between them. Looked up from germline, CDR1 is SNHLY and CDR2 is FYNNEI. This CDR3 is 13 amino acids long. DNA of the CDR3: TGTGCCAGCAGTGTGGAGCAGGGAAACACCATATATTTT. Protein product: CASSVEQGNTIYF. Supplemented by reference TRBV2 and TRBJ1-3, the full variable domain reads EPEVTQTPSHQVTQMGQEVILRCVPISNHLYFYWYRQILGQKVEFLVSFYNNEISEKSEIFDDQFSVERPDGSNFTLKIRSTKLEDSAMYFCASSVEQGNTIYFGEGSWLTVV.

This clonotype was observed a few times. CDR3 nucleotide sequence: TGTGCCAGTAGTAAACGAACGACTAGCGGGAGTGAGACCCAGTACTTC. This translates into CASSKRTTSGSETQYF. The chain uses TRBV19 and TRBJ2-5; 12 bases agree with TRBD2. V shed 4 bases, J shed 5 bases, and the junction held 8 bases outside the gene matches. The CDR3 runs to 16 residues. CDR1 and CDR2 (germline): LNHDA, SQIVND (reference sequence). Complete variable domain (other parts from reference TRBV19 and TRBJ2-5): DGGITQSPKYLFRKEGQNVTLSCEQNLNHDAMYWYRQDPGQGLRLIYYSQIVNDFQKGDIAEGYSVSREKKESFPLTVTSAQKNPTAFYLCASSKRTTSGSETQYFGPGTRLLVL.

The J gene is TRBJ1-5, the V gene TRBV4-3; D is ambiguous. The CDR3 loop spans 14 amino acids. CDR1 is LGHNA, CDR2 YSLEER, per germline. Trimming left V 6 bases short and J 2 bases short, with 11 bases between. The DNA for the CDR3 is TGCGCCAGCAGTCAGGAGACGCGCAATCAGCCCCAGCATTTT. Amino acid sequence: CASSQETRNQPQHF.

The V gene is TRBV7-2, the J gene TRBJ2-7, with a possible D match to TRBD1 (5 bases). There are 14 residues in the CDR3. The V and J ends lost 1 base and 5 bases respectively, with 12 bases between them. Germline CDR1 reads SGHTA; CDR2 reads FQGNSA. In DNA form, the CDR3 reads TGTGCCAGCAGCTTAGGAGACAGTCCGCACGAGCAGTACTTC. Translating gives CASSLGDSPHEQYF.

The chain employs TRBV9 and TRBJ1-1, with D maybe TRBD1 (5 bases). V was pared by 4 bases and J by 4 bases, with 20 bases between. This CDR3 has 16 residues. The germline V gene has CDR1 SGDLS and CDR2 YYNGEE. CDR3 region: CASSPLEGRIVTEAFF. As DNA, the CDR3 is TGTGCCAGCAGCCCCCTGGAGGGGCGCATTGTCACTGAAGCTTTCTTT.

This clonotype was seen repeatedly, ten times or more. CDR3 bases: TGTGCCAGCAGCGCGGGACAGGATCCCCTCTACGAGCAGTACTTC. Amino acids: CASSAGQDPLYEQYF. This chain links TRBV9 with TRBJ2-7; 8 bases are a match to TRBD1. Germline V gene lookup returns CDR1 SGDLS and CDR2 YYNGEE. With 3 bases clipped from V and 3 bases from J, the junction kept 8 bases outside the gene matches. This CDR3 has 15 amino acids. Looking up the rest from reference TRBV9 and TRBJ2-7 gives the full variable domain: DSGVTQTPKHLITATGQRVTLRCSPRSGDLSVYWYQQSLDQGLQFLIQYYNGEERAKGNILERFSAQQFPDLHSELNLSSLELGDSALYFCASSAGQDPLYEQYFGPGTRLTVT.

This clonotype has a count of ten or more. V is TRBV7-6 and J is TRBJ2-7; 8 bases line up with TRBD2. Trimming removed 0 bases from V and 7 bases from J; junction bases left unmatched: 8. This CDR3 has 15 residues. Germline values: CDR1 SGHVS, CDR2 FNYEAQ. Here the CDR3 DNA reads TGTGCCAGCAGCTTAGCCCCGGGAGGGGATGGGGAGCAGTACTTC. Protein product: CASSLAPGGDGEQYF. The entire variable domain, with the rest obtained from reference TRBV7-6 and TRBJ2-7, is as follows: GAGVSQSPRYKVTKRGQDVALRCDPISGHVSLYWYRQALGQGPEFLTYFNYEAQQDKSGLPNDRFSAERPEGSISTLTIQRTEQRDSAMYRCASSLAPGGDGEQYFGPGTRLTVT.

This clonotype showed up many times. CDR3 residues: CASSLGQSEQYF. The CDR3 DNA is TGTGCCAGCAGCTTGGGACAGAGCGAGCAGTACTTC. The J gene is TRBJ2-7, the V gene TRBV9, with 7 bases that match TRBD1. This CDR3 comprises 12 residues. V trimming: 4 bases; J trimming: 6 bases; junction bases outside the gene matches: 4. CDR1 is SGDLS and CDR2 is YYNGEE in the germline V gene.

This clonotype was counted between two and nine times. This chain links TRBV11-2 with TRBJ2-5; possible D gene TRBD2, 6 bases. Germline assignment: CDR1 SGHAT and CDR2 FQNNGV. The V and J ends lost 4 bases and 2 bases respectively, with 11 bases between them. This CDR3 has 14 residues. The CDR3 DNA follows: TGTGCCAGCAGCTGGGGACTGGGACAAGAGACCCAGTACTTC. This gives the protein CASSWGLGQETQYF. Based on the CDR3 plus reference TRBV11-2 and TRBJ2-5, the full variable domain is EAGVAQSPRYKIIEKRQSVAFWCNPISGHATLYWYQQILGQGPKLLIQFQNNGVVDDSQLPKDRFSAERLKGVDSTLKIQPAKLEDSAVYLCASSWGLGQETQYFGPGTRLLVL.